The entry below describes one T cell receptor beta chain. The target antigen is unknown. This specimen belongs to a study of cytomegalovirus exposure and HLA in healthy donors. Study details: The 90 to 150 validation repertoires used a platform that matched the one used for the 600 to 700 first-cohort repertoires, as a later analysis reported. Findings of the study overall: Most TCRs appeared rarely, but some public TCRs recurred in many donors.

Only in-frame clones appear in the TCRdb table, and some are missing; sequencing was by immunoSEQ multiplex PCR. The table lists 300,000 to 350,000 clones, around 90% of them singletons. The CDR3 loop spans 13 amino acids. Germline-derived CDR1 and CDR2 are ENHRY and SYGVKD. V was trimmed by 3 bases and J by 8 bases, leaving 13 bases between them. Sequencing was carried out using PBMCs. This chain links TRBV10-3 with TRBJ1-2; D remains ambiguous. This receptor was identified in a man younger than 45 in good health and CMV-seronegative. CDR3 nucleotides: TGTGCCATCAGTGACCTCGGAACGAGGGGCTACACCTTC. Translation: CAISDLGTRGYTF.